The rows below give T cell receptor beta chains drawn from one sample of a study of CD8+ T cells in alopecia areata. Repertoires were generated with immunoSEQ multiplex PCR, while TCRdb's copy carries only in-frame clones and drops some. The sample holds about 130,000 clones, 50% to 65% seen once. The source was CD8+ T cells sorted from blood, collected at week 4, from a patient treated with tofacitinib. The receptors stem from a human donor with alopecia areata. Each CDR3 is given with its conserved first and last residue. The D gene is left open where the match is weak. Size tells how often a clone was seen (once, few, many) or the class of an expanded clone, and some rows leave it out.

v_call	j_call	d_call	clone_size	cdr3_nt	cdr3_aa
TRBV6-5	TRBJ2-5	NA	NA	TGTGCCAGCAGTTCGGACGGGACGGCAGAGACCCAGTACTTC	CASSSDGTAETQYF
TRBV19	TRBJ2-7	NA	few	TGTGCCAGTAGCGCCGGGACGGCAACCTACGAGCAGTACTTC	CASSAGTATYEQYF
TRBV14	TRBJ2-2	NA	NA	TGTGCCAGCAGGAGGGGCTGGACCGGGGAGCTGTTTTTT	CASRRGWTGELFF
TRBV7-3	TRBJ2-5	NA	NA	TGTGCCAGCAGCTTTGATGGGCGAGAGACCCAGTACTTC	CASSFDGRETQYF
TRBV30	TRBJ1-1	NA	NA	TGTGCCTGGTCCTACGGCACTGAAGCTTTCTTT	CAWSYGTEAFF
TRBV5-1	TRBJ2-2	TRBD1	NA	TGCGCCAGCAGCTTCCAGGGGGCGCCCACCGGGGAGCTGTTTTTT	CASSFQGAPTGELFF
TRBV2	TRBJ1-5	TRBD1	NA	TGTGCCAGCAGTGGACAGGGCGGCCAGCCCCAGCATTTT	CASSGQGGQPQHF
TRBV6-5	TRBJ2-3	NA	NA	TGTGCCAGCAGCCTCCGACTAACAGATACGCAGTATTTT	CASSLRLTDTQYF
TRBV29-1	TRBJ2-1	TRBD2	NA	TGCAGCGTTGAAGGGGCAACCGGGACTAGCGACACCTACAATGAGCAGTTCTTC	CSVEGATGTSDTYNEQFF
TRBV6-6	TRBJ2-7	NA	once	TGTGCCAGCAGTTTCCGACCGGACTTCTACGAGCAGTACTTC	CASSFRPDFYEQYF